Listed below are T cell receptor beta chains from one sample, sequenced in a study of blood T cells in healthy people across ages. TCRdb re-called the 5' RACE reads with MiXCR, one entry per CDR3 protein. The top ten hold more than 20% of the sample, which has around 2 million distinct CDR3 sequences, more than 35% seen once. The sample comprised blood. The receptor source for this set is a human donor in good health. CDR3s include the opening cysteine and the closing phenylalanine or tryptophan. The order of the fields is J gene, clone size, V gene, D gene, CDR3 DNA, CDR3 protein. A D gene is named only where the DNA matches it firmly. Size is stated for part of the rows, as once, few or many counts, or as a class when the clone is expanded.

j_call: TRBJ2-1; clone_size: many; v_call: TRBV7-6; d_call: TRBD1; cdr3_nt: TGTGCCAGCAGCTTAGGGACAGGGACACTAGATGAGCAGTTCTTC; cdr3_aa: CASSLGTGTLDEQFF
j_call: TRBJ2-3; clone_size: -; v_call: TRBV9; d_call: -; cdr3_nt: TGTGCCAGCAGCGTAGCTGTCCAGCGCACAGATACGCAGTATTTT; cdr3_aa: CASSVAVQRTDTQYF
j_call: TRBJ2-6; clone_size: once; v_call: TRBV4-1; d_call: -; cdr3_nt: TGCGCCAGCAGCTCACTAGCAGTGGGGGCCAACGTCCTGACTTTC; cdr3_aa: CASSSLAVGANVLTF
j_call: TRBJ2-2; clone_size: -; v_call: TRBV29-1; d_call: -; cdr3_nt: TGCAGCGTTGAGGCAGGGGTGAACACCGGGGAGCTGTTTTTT; cdr3_aa: CSVEAGVNTGELFF
j_call: TRBJ2-4; clone_size: few; v_call: TRBV20-1; d_call: -; cdr3_nt: TGCAGTGCTAGAGATGCCGCCAAAAACATTCAGTACTTC; cdr3_aa: CSARDAAKNIQYF
j_call: TRBJ2-5; clone_size: -; v_call: TRBV25-1; d_call: TRBD2; cdr3_nt: TGTGCCAGCAGTGACCCCCCTCCAGGCGGGGGGTTCATCCAAGAGACCCAGTACTTC; cdr3_aa: CASSDPPPGGGFIQETQYF
j_call: TRBJ1-2; clone_size: -; v_call: TRBV7-2; d_call: -; cdr3_nt: TGTGCCAGCAGCTTAGAAGCAGGGGCGGGCTATGGCTACACCTTC; cdr3_aa: CASSLEAGAGYGYTF
j_call: TRBJ2-1; clone_size: -; v_call: TRBV20-1; d_call: -; cdr3_nt: TGCAGTGCTAGAGATCCCCTGCCGGACGAGCAGTTCTTC; cdr3_aa: CSARDPLPDEQFF
j_call: TRBJ2-2; clone_size: -; v_call: TRBV20-1; d_call: -; cdr3_nt: TGCAGTGCTAGGACGGTAAACACCGGGGAGCTGTTTTTT; cdr3_aa: CSARTVNTGELFF
j_call: TRBJ2-5; clone_size: -; v_call: TRBV6-2/TRBV6-3; d_call: -; cdr3_nt: TGTGCCAGCAGTTACTCGCCGCGAGAGACCCAGTATTTC; cdr3_aa: CASSYSPRETQYF
j_call: TRBJ2-3; clone_size: few; v_call: TRBV20-1; d_call: TRBD1; cdr3_nt: TGCAGTGCTAGACATGGGACAGCCATTACGCAGTATTTT; cdr3_aa: CSARHGTAITQYF
j_call: TRBJ1-2; clone_size: few; v_call: TRBV10-3; d_call: -; cdr3_nt: TGTGCCATCAGTGAGTCCGGAGAAGGGTATGGCTACACCTTC; cdr3_aa: CAISESGEGYGYTF
j_call: TRBJ2-7; clone_size: many; v_call: TRBV27; d_call: TRBD1; cdr3_nt: TGCGCCAGCAGCTTGACAGGGATCTCCTACGAGCAGTACTTC; cdr3_aa: CASSLTGISYEQYF
j_call: TRBJ2-7; clone_size: few; v_call: TRBV4-1; d_call: -; cdr3_nt: TGCGCCAGCAGCCAACCGACGTCTGGGTTGTACGAGCAGTACTTC; cdr3_aa: CASSQPTSGLYEQYF
j_call: TRBJ2-5; clone_size: -; v_call: TRBV12-3/TRBV12-4; d_call: -; cdr3_nt: TGTGCCAGCATGACTCAAGAGACCCAGTACTTC; cdr3_aa: CASMTQETQYF
j_call: TRBJ1-1; clone_size: -; v_call: TRBV29-1; d_call: TRBD1; cdr3_nt: TGCAGTGGGACAGGGGGCGTTTGGACTGAAGCTTTCTTT; cdr3_aa: CSGTGGVWTEAFF
j_call: TRBJ1-5; clone_size: -; v_call: TRBV20-1; d_call: -; cdr3_nt: TGCAGTGCCCCCCTAAGGGCGGGAGATCAGCCCCAGCATTTT; cdr3_aa: CSAPLRAGDQPQHF
j_call: TRBJ2-5; clone_size: -; v_call: TRBV7-2; d_call: -; cdr3_nt: TGTGCCAGCAGCTTAAACGGGGGGCGCGGGGAGACCCAGTACTTC; cdr3_aa: CASSLNGGRGETQYF
j_call: TRBJ2-3; clone_size: -; v_call: TRBV7-9; d_call: TRBD1; cdr3_nt: TGTGCCAGCAGCTCGCGGACAGGGCTACCCGCAGATACGCAGTATTTT; cdr3_aa: CASSSRTGLPADTQYF
j_call: TRBJ2-4; clone_size: -; v_call: TRBV7-2; d_call: -; cdr3_nt: TGTGCCAGCAGCCGCCTCGGGCCAGCCAAAAACATTCAGTACTTC; cdr3_aa: CASSRLGPAKNIQYF
j_call: TRBJ1-1; clone_size: few; v_call: TRBV18; d_call: TRBD1; cdr3_nt: TGTGCCAGCTCACCACAACAGGGGGCGCGAAACACTGAAGCTTTCTTT; cdr3_aa: CASSPQQGARNTEAFF
j_call: TRBJ2-3; clone_size: -; v_call: TRBV7-3; d_call: -; cdr3_nt: TGTGCCAGCAGCTCCGTGAGAGCGTATACAGATACGCAGTATTTT; cdr3_aa: CASSSVRAYTDTQYF
j_call: TRBJ1-5; clone_size: -; v_call: TRBV5-5; d_call: -; cdr3_nt: TGTGCCAGCAGCTTCGACAGCAACGGGCAGCCCCAGCATTTT; cdr3_aa: CASSFDSNGQPQHF
j_call: TRBJ1-5; clone_size: -; v_call: TRBV5-1; d_call: -; cdr3_nt: TGCGCCAGCAGCTTTGGGTCGGGGGAACAGCCCCAGCATTTT; cdr3_aa: CASSFGSGEQPQHF
j_call: TRBJ2-1; clone_size: -; v_call: TRBV20-1; d_call: TRBD2; cdr3_nt: TGCAGTGCCCCTACTAGCGGGGGATTTAATGAGCAGTTCTTC; cdr3_aa: CSAPTSGGFNEQFF
j_call: TRBJ1-5; clone_size: -; v_call: TRBV6-2/TRBV6-3; d_call: TRBD1; cdr3_nt: TGTGCCAGCAGTTATGGTGGACAGGGTGGTCAGCCCCAGCATTTT; cdr3_aa: CASSYGGQGGQPQHF
j_call: TRBJ2-5; clone_size: -; v_call: TRBV4-3; d_call: TRBD2; cdr3_nt: TGCGCCAGCAGCCAAATGAGGACTAGGATAGAGACCCAGTACTTC; cdr3_aa: CASSQMRTRIETQYF
j_call: TRBJ2-1; clone_size: -; v_call: TRBV29-1; d_call: TRBD1; cdr3_nt: TGCAGCGTCAGGGGGCGATCGAGGAATGAGCAGTTCTTC; cdr3_aa: CSVRGRSRNEQFF
j_call: TRBJ2-7; clone_size: few; v_call: TRBV5-1; d_call: -; cdr3_nt: TGCGCCAGCAGCTTGGTCGGTAGCGATCGCGAGCAGTACTTC; cdr3_aa: CASSLVGSDREQYF
j_call: TRBJ2-5; clone_size: -; v_call: TRBV4-3; d_call: TRBD1; cdr3_nt: TGCGCCAGCAGCCAAGCGTGGGGACAGGGGGCTCGGGAGACCCAGTACTTC; cdr3_aa: CASSQAWGQGARETQYF
j_call: TRBJ2-3; clone_size: few; v_call: TRBV29-1; d_call: -; cdr3_nt: TGCAGCGTTGAACTGGGGTCAGATACGCAGTATTTT; cdr3_aa: CSVELGSDTQYF
j_call: TRBJ2-3; clone_size: -; v_call: TRBV6-1; d_call: -; cdr3_nt: TGTACCAGCATAGAGGGCATTACAGATACGCAGTATTTT; cdr3_aa: CTSIEGITDTQYF
j_call: TRBJ1-5; clone_size: -; v_call: TRBV7-2; d_call: -; cdr3_nt: TGTGCCAGCAGCTTACGATATAGGGATCAGCCCCAGCATTTT; cdr3_aa: CASSLRYRDQPQHF